The clone carrying this T cell receptor beta chain came up a few times. This table comes from immunoSEQ multiplex PCR, and its TCRdb copy is limited to in-frame clones, with some not included. The sample shows about 83,000 clones, around 90% of them seen only once. These data are taken from a study of technical replicates of blood from a few donors. V lost 10 bases and J 0 bases, leaving 14 bases between the germline ends. The CDR3 spans 14 residues. Germline CDR1 and CDR2: SEHNR and FQNEAQ (reference sequence). The chain has TRBV7-9 and TRBJ2-3, with D possibly matching TRBD2 (5 bases). The TCR originated in a human donor in good health. The sample consisted of T cells isolated from PBMCs. In nucleotides, the CDR3 is TGTGCCACCGACCGGGCGGGCAGCACAGATACGCAGTATTTT. Translating it yields CATDRAGSTDTQYF.